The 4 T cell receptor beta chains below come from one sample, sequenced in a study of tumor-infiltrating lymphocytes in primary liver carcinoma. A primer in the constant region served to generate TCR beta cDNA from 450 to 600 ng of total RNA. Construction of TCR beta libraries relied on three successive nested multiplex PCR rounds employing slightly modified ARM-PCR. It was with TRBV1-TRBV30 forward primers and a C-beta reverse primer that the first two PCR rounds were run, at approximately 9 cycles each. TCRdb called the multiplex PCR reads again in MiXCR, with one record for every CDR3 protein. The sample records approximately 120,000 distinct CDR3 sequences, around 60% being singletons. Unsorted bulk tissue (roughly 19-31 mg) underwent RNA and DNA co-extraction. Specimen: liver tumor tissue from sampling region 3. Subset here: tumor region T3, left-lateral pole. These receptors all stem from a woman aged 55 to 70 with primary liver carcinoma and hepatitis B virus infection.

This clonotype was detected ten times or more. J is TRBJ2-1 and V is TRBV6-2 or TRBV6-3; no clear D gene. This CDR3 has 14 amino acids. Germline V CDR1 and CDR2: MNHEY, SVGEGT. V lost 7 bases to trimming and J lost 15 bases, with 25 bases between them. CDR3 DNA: TGTGCCAGCACCGTACCCTCCCCCCTAACCCAACCGTTCTTC. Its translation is CASTVPSPLTQPFF.

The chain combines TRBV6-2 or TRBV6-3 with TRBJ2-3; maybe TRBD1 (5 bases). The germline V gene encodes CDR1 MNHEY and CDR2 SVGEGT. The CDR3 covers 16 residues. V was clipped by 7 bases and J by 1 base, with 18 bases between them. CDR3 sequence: CASTALQVSGTDTQYF. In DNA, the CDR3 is TGTGCCAGCACCGCTTTACAGGTCAGTGGCACAGATACGCAGTATTTT.

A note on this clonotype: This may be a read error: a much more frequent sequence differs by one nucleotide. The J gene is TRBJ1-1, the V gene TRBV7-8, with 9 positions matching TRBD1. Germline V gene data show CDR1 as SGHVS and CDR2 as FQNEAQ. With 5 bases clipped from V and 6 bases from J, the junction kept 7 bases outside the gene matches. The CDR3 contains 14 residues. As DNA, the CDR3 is TGTGCCAGCAGCCCGGACAGGGGCAACGCTGAAGCTTTCTTT. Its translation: CASSPDRGNAEAFF.

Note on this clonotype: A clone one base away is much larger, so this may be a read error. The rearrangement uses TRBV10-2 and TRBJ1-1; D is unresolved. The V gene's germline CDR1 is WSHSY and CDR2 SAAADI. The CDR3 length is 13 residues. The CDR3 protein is CANSEFLNTEAFF. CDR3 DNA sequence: TGCGCCAACAGTGAGTTTCTAAACACTGAAGCTTTCTTT.